This T cell receptor (beta chain) emerged from a study of T cells in Graves' hyperthyroidism and ophthalmopathy. Before ophthalmopathy appeared, progressors gave blood at initial hyperthyroidism diagnosis. CDR1 LGHNA and CDR2 YSLEER come from the germline V gene. The CDR3 contains 17 residues. It was RNA transcripts that yielded the amplified TCR beta CDR3 regions. A first-round RT-PCR of the TCR CDR3 used the HTBI primer set. From the multiplex PCR reads, TCRdb called clonotypes with MiXCR, one entry per CDR3 protein. The data hold around 350,000 distinct CDR3 sequences, with about a sixth observed a single time. Regarding this clonotype: One junction end does not reproduce the germline sequence, and a read error may be involved.

V usage is TRBV4-3 and J usage is TRBJ2-2; weak D call: TRBD1 (6 bases). The sequence derives from a woman between 18 and 29 years old with Graves' hyperthyroidism that later progressed to Graves' ophthalmopathy. Sequencing was performed on blood. CDR3 nucleotide sequence: TGCGCCAGCAGCCAAGATGGTAGGGGCTGGGACACCGGGGAGATGTTTTTT. It encodes CASSQDGRGWDTGEMFF.